This T cell receptor beta chain originates from a study of T cell repertoires in cytomegalovirus infection. Study context: Both a matching HLA type and CMV infection were indicated by public TCR beta signatures. Study-wide points: Clonotype analysis showed dominance of the ex vivo response by HLA-C-restricted CMV-specific TCR beta clonotypes. Public TCR beta family frequency separated CMV-and-HLA carriers, including in an independent cohort.

The CDR3 runs 16 residues. CDR1 is SGHVS and CDR2 is FNYEAQ in the germline V gene. With V trimmed by 5 bases and J by 1 base, 1 base remained unmatched. This clonotype came up a few times. Its antigen is unknown. Using its own MiXCR run on the reads, TCRdb lists one record per CDR3 protein. The sample has a few hundred thousand distinct CDR3 sequences; 20% to 25% are singletons. The chain joins TRBV7-6 to TRBJ2-2, with 13 bases matching TRBD2. This clonotype originated in a human donor in good health (CMV status not recorded). Some clones in this sample may be carry-over from other donors' samples. Sequencing was done on a sample of CD8+ T cells from PBMCs. The CDR3 region is CASSRTSGGNTGELFF. The CDR3 region has the DNA TGTGCCAGCAGCCGGACTAGCGGGGGGAACACCGGGGAGCTGTTTTTT.